Each of the 10 T cell receptor beta chains below was sequenced from the same sample in a study of regulatory T cells in long-lasting Graves disease. Documented time point: newly diagnosed GD, antithyroid drugs for less than 3 months. Researchers made the TCR library from RNA that was extracted from PBMCs. CDR3-region Arm-PCR and iRepertoire HTBI primers produced the TCR beta libraries. TCRdb used MiXCR to reprocess the multiplex PCR reads, holding one entry per CDR3 protein. Seen here are approximately 490,000 distinct CDR3 sequences, about 16% observed once, and the top ten hold roughly an eighth. The data were also submitted as part of a second study, on T cells in Graves' hyperthyroidism and ophthalmopathy.

The specimen was peripheral blood mononuclear cells (PBMCs), collected at new diagnosis, from a patient treated with antithyroid drugs. The receptors here all came from a man aged 40-50 years with Graves disease.

The chain is built from TRBV15 and TRBJ2-1; the match to TRBD1 covers 9 bases. CDR3 length equals 14 residues. Germline CDR1 and CDR2: LNHNV and YYDKDF (reference sequence). V was clipped by 4 bases and J by 12 bases; unmatched bases: 10. In nucleotides, the CDR3 is TGTGCCACCAGCATTACCCGGGACAGGGTTTCGCAGTTCTTC. Its translation: CATSITRDRVSQFF.

The V call is TRBV6-1, the J call TRBJ2-2; 11 bases are shared with TRBD2. The CDR3 contains 14 residues. Germline values: CDR1 MNHNS, CDR2 SASEGT. The V gene end was trimmed by 8 bases and the J gene end by 4 bases; junction bases not matched to a gene: 3. Written as DNA, the CDR3 is TGTGCCAGCTTAGCGGGAGGGGCCACCGGGGAGCTGTTTTTT. As protein: CASLAGGATGELFF.

On this clonotype itself: A read error may account for a junction end that differs from germline. J is TRBJ1-5 and V is TRBV28; D unclear. Germline V CDR1 and CDR2: MDHEN, SYDVKM. This CDR3 has 13 amino acids. The CDR3 region is CASSRVVNRPQHF. The CDR3 nucleotides read TGTGCCAGCAGTAGGGTAGTCAATCGGCCCCAGCATTTT.

This clonotype occurred many times. V is TRBV7-8 and J is TRBJ2-5; D is perhaps TRBD2 (6 bases). Trimming removed 1 base from V and 4 bases from J, with 13 bases in between. The V gene's germline CDR1 is SGHVS and CDR2 FQNEAQ. The CDR3 contains 15 residues. The DNA for the CDR3 is TGTGCCAGCAGCTTAGGACTAGTTGGGGGAGAGACCCAGTACTTC. Amino acids: CASSLGLVGGETQYF.

This clonotype showed up many times. CDR3 bases: TGTGCAGCGGGGAAGGCGGGAGGAACTTCCGGGGAGCTGTTTTTT. Translated: CAAGKAGGTSGELFF. The V call is TRBV27, the J call TRBJ2-2, with TRBD2 matching over 8 bases. The CDR3 contains 15 residues. Germline values: CDR1 MNHEY, CDR2 SMNVEV (reference sequence).

The chain employs TRBV19 and TRBJ1-5; a weak D match, TRBD1 (5 bases). Germline CDR1 and CDR2: LNHDA and SQIVND (reference sequence). The CDR3 sequence is 15 residues long. Between the trimmed V and J ends, which lost 4 bases and 0 bases, there was a span of 10 bases. The DNA of the CDR3 is TGTGCCAGTAGTAGGGGACGGTTTAGCAATCAGCCCCAGCATTTT. This translates into CASSRGRFSNQPQHF.

Points on this clonotype: A much larger clone lies one base from this, so it may be a read error. The V gene is TRBV6-1, the J gene TRBJ2-1; TRBD2 matches 13 bases. The CDR3 is 15 amino acids. The germline CDR1 and CDR2 sequences are MNHNS and SASEGT. V gave up 8 bases and J gave up 8 bases; unmatched junction bases: 9. The CDR3 protein is CASPLAGGPSDEQFF. The CDR3 DNA reads TGTGCCAGCCCACTAGCGGGAGGGCCTAGTGATGAGCAGTTCTTC.

The CDR3: CASSPVLAGFYGYTF. CDR3 in DNA: TGTGCCAGCAGTCCCGTCTTGGCAGGTTTCTATGGCTACACCTTC. The V gene is TRBV28, the J gene TRBJ1-2; D gene ambiguous. Germline values: CDR1 MDHEN, CDR2 SYDVKM. This CDR3 region has 15 residues. V shed 5 bases and J shed 4 bases, with 17 bases lying between them.

This clonotype was observed a few times. This chain joins TRBV9 and TRBJ2-3; possibly TRBD2 for D (5 bases). CDR1 and CDR2 from the germline V gene are SGDLS and YYNGEE. This CDR3 has 14 residues. Trimming shortened V by 4 bases and J by 6 bases, and 15 bases separated the two germline ends. DNA of the CDR3: TGTGCCAGCAGCCCCCTCGGGGAGAGGGATACGCAGTATTTT. This gives the protein CASSPLGERDTQYF.

This clonotype occurred many times. J is TRBJ1-2 and V is TRBV2, with D perhaps TRBD1 (5 bases). Germline V lookup: CDR1 SNHLY, CDR2 FYNNEI. CDR3 length: 15 residues. Trimming stripped 4 bases from V and 4 bases from J, with 16 bases between. The CDR3 nucleotides are TGTGCCAGCAGTGTGACCGGGGGAAGGGCCTATGGCTACACCTTC. Protein sequence: CASSVTGGRAYGYTF. Together with reference TRBV2 and TRBJ1-2, the CDR3 gives the full variable domain: EPEVTQTPSHQVTQMGQEVILRCVPISNHLYFYWYRQILGQKVEFLVSFYNNEISEKSEIFDDQFSVERPDGSNFTLKIRSTKLEDSAMYFCASSVTGGRAYGYTFGSGTRLTVV.